These 32 T cell receptor beta chains were all obtained from the same sample, sequenced in a study of shared clonotypes between healthy human individuals. Clones were sequenced by immunoSEQ multiplex PCR, and TCRdb holds only the in-frame ones, with some missing. This sample has roughly 2.6 million clones; more than 90% occur once, and the top ten carry around 0.15%. Sequencing was carried out using naive CD4+ T cells sorted from blood. Subset: CD45RA+ positively selected. Receptor source: a man in his late teens or twenties in good health.

This chain connects TRBV10-2 to TRBJ2-1; weak D call: TRBD2 (6 bases). The CDR3 spans 12 residues. V lost 7 bases to trimming and J lost 4 bases, with 8 bases between them. CDR1 is WSHSY, CDR2 SAAADI, per germline. The CDR3 loop is CASTRGYNEQFF. CDR3 nucleotides: TGCGCCAGCACACGGGGGTACAATGAGCAGTTCTTC.

CDR3 loop: CASSLKVSGNTIYF. The CDR3 nucleotides are TGTGCCAGCAGTTTAAAGGTTTCTGGAAACACCATATATTTT. The chain joins TRBV28 to TRBJ1-3; D ambiguous. The germline gives CDR1 MDHEN, CDR2 SYDVKM. V gave up 2 bases and J gave up 1 base, with 6 bases separating them. The CDR3 is 14 amino acids.

On this clone: This same CDR3 is encoded by further DNA sequences in the sample. The chain is built from TRBV7-9 and TRBJ2-7; D not resolved. Per germline, CDR1 SEHNR and CDR2 FQNEAQ (reference sequence). V was pared by 3 bases and J by 5 bases, with 14 bases between. The CDR3 runs 14 residues. Written as DNA, the CDR3 is TGTGCCAGCAGCTTTTCTGGCTTATCCGACGAGCAGTACTTC. This sequence encodes CASSFSGLSDEQYF.

The sample holds a few counts of this clone. The chain has TRBV30 and TRBJ1-1; D is uncertain. The V end was cut by 0 bases, the J end by 7 bases, with 12 bases between. CDR1 is GTSNPN, CDR2 SVGIG, per germline (reference sequence). There are 13 residues in the CDR3. The CDR3 nucleotides read TGTGCCTGGAGTGTACTTTGGGCCGGTGAAGCTTTCTTT. It is translated as CAWSVLWAGEAFF.

The rearrangement links TRBV7-9 to TRBJ2-1, with TRBD2 as a possible D gene (5 bases). The germline V gene encodes CDR1 SEHNR and CDR2 FQNEAQ (reference sequence). The V end was cut by 5 bases, the J end by 7 bases, with 9 bases between. The CDR3 covers 12 residues. The CDR3 DNA reads TGTGCCAGCAGCGGACTCGTTAATGAGCAGTTCTTC. It specifies CASSGLVNEQFF. Complete variable domain (other parts from reference TRBV7-9 and TRBJ2-1): DTGVSQNPRHKITKRGQNVTFRCDPISEHNRLYWYRQTLGQGPEFLTYFQNEAQLEKSRLLSDRFSAERPKGSFSTLEIQRTEQGDSAMYLCASSGLVNEQFFGPGTRLTVL.

Comments on this clone: The same CDR3 also results from other DNA sequences found in this sample. The V and J genes are TRBV5-6 and TRBJ2-5, with D possibly matching TRBD2 (5 bases). This CDR3 comprises 13 residues. V dropped 1 base and J dropped 4 bases, with 8 bases sitting between them. CDR1 is SGHDT, CDR2 YYEEEE, per germline. CDR3: CASSLLGAETQYF. The CDR3 coding sequence is TGTGCCAGCAGCTTGTTGGGAGCAGAGACCCAGTACTTC. Looking up the rest from reference TRBV5-6 and TRBJ2-5 gives the full variable domain: DAGVTQSPTHLIKTRGQQVTLRCSPKSGHDTVSWYQQALGQGPQFIFQYYEEEERQRGNFPDRFSGHQFPNYSSELNVNALLLGDSALYLCASSLLGAETQYFGPGTRLLVL.

The CDR3 sequence: CASSVQGAETGELFF. For the CDR3, the DNA is TGCGCCAGCAGCGTACAGGGGGCTGAGACCGGGGAGCTGTTTTTT. The J gene is TRBJ2-2, the V gene TRBV5-1; 9 nucleotides align to TRBD1. J gave up 5 bases and V 4 bases, and 6 bases lay outside the gene matches. The CDR3 covers 15 residues. Germline V CDR1 and CDR2: SGHRS, YFSETQ.

The chain has TRBV2 and TRBJ2-1; a weak D match, TRBD2 (6 bases). The V end was cut by 0 bases, the J end by 8 bases, with 17 bases between. This CDR3 comprises 16 residues. Germline CDR1 is SNHLY and CDR2 is FYNNEI. The chain's CDR3 is CASSEARDFRLDEQFF. For the CDR3, the DNA is TGTGCCAGCAGTGAAGCACGGGACTTTAGGTTAGATGAGCAGTTCTTC.

The rearrangement uses TRBV28 and TRBJ2-3, with D unresolved. This CDR3 is 13 amino acids long. In germline, CDR1 is MDHEN, CDR2 SYDVKM. The V gene lost 5 bases and the J gene lost 5 bases, with 11 bases spanning the gap. The CDR3 bases are TGTGCCAGCAGTCCAGGTGGTGTAGATACGCAGTATTTT. The encoded protein is CASSPGGVDTQYF.

This clone showed up just a few times. This chain connects TRBV18 to TRBJ1-6, with 8 nucleotides matching TRBD1. Germline lookup yields CDR1 KGHSH and CDR2 LQKENI. V lost 3 bases and J lost 8; bases outside the gene matches: 3. CDR3 length: 14 residues. Written as DNA, the CDR3 is TGTGCCAGCTCACCCGAGACAGGGGATTCACCCCTCCACTTT. It codes for CASSPETGDSPLHF. The full variable domain, with the rest looked up from reference TRBV18 and TRBJ1-6, is NAGVMQNPRHLVRRRGQEARLRCSPMKGHSHVYWYRQLPEEGLKFMVYLQKENIIDESGMPKERFSAEFPKEGPSILRIQQVVRGDSAAYFCASSPETGDSPLHFGNGTRLTVT.

J is TRBJ2-1 and V is TRBV10-2; the match to TRBD2 covers 11 bases. The V segment lost 0 bases and the J segment 10 bases; nucleotides outside the gene matches: 11. In germline, CDR1 is WSHSY, CDR2 SAAADI. This CDR3 has 17 amino acids. For the CDR3, the DNA is TGCGCCAGCAGTGAGTCGGGGGGGCTAGCGGGAGGTTTAGAGCAGTTCTTC. Translation gives CASSESGGLAGGLEQFF.

The chain carries TRBV6-5 and TRBJ1-3; a possible D gene is TRBD1 (6 bases). V shed 6 bases and J shed 4 bases, with 13 bases lying between them. Germline CDR1 reads MNHEY; CDR2 reads SVGAGI. This CDR3 comprises 14 residues. The CDR3 is CASRQQGGGNTIYF. The CDR3 DNA is TGTGCCAGCAGACAACAGGGTGGGGGAAACACCATATATTTT.

V is TRBV7-2 and J is TRBJ2-7; the match to TRBD1 covers 10 bases. The CDR3 covers 15 residues. CDR1 is SGHTA, CDR2 FQGNSA, per germline. Germline trimming cut 3 bases from V and 3 bases from J; bases unmatched to any gene: 5. The CDR3 bases are TGTGCCAGCAGCTTGGGACAGGGGTCCAACTACGAGCAGTACTTC. Encoded protein: CASSLGQGSNYEQYF. Supplemented by reference TRBV7-2 and TRBJ2-7, the full variable domain reads GAGVSQSPSNKVTEKGKDVELRCDPISGHTALYWYRQSLGQGLEFLIYFQGNSAPDKSGLPSDRFSAERTGGSVSTLTIQRTQQEDSAVYLCASSLGQGSNYEQYFGPGTRLTVT.

The chain links TRBV19 to TRBJ2-3; either TRBD1 or TRBD2 may supply D (5 bases each). The V end lost 6 bases, the J end lost 11 bases, and 12 bases lay between the germline ends. Germline CDR1 is LNHDA and CDR2 is SQIVND (reference sequence). The CDR3 totals 11 residues. CDR3 coding DNA: TGTGCCAGTAGATTGGGGACGAGGCAGTATTTT. It encodes CASRLGTRQYF. Together with reference TRBV19 and TRBJ2-3, the CDR3 gives the full variable domain: DGGITQSPKYLFRKEGQNVTLSCEQNLNHDAMYWYRQDPGQGLRLIYYSQIVNDFQKGDIAEGYSVSREKKESFPLTVTSAQKNPTAFYLCASRLGTRQYFGPGTRLTVL.

The chain has TRBV10-3 and TRBJ2-3, with 7 bases identical to TRBD2. Germline CDR1 and CDR2: ENHRY and SYGVKD. The CDR3 consists of 14 residues. The V segment lost 11 bases and the J segment 1 base; nucleotides outside the gene matches: 9. CDR3 sequence (DNA): TGTGCCGCGACCGTGGGGGGGGGCACAGATACGCAGTATTTT. Its protein product is CAATVGGGTDTQYF.

The chain's CDR3 is CASRSSSGSDTQYF. The CDR3 DNA reads TGCGCCAGCAGATCTAGTAGCGGCTCGGATACGCAGTATTTT. V usage is TRBV5-1 and J usage is TRBJ2-3, with D maybe TRBD2 (6 bases). Germline V lookup: CDR1 SGHRS, CDR2 YFSETQ. Trimming removed 5 bases at V and 6 bases at J, with 16 bases between. The length of the CDR3 is 14 residues.

The gene calls are TRBV27 and TRBJ1-1; TRBD1 matches at 9 bases. Losses at the gene ends were 5 bases for V and 9 bases for J; bases not matched to a gene: 4. Germline CDR1 MNHEY, CDR2 SMNVEV (reference sequence). The CDR3 is made up of 12 amino acids. CDR3 sequence reads: CASSGTGTKAFF. The CDR3 coding sequence is TGTGCCAGCAGTGGGACAGGGACCAAAGCTTTCTTT.

This sequence joins TRBV6-1 and TRBJ2-7, with a weak D call TRBD2 (5 bases). The CDR3 covers 13 residues. The germline V gene has CDR1 MNHNS and CDR2 SASEGT. Trimming took off 7 bases at V and 4 bases at J, with 14 bases between the two ends. The CDR3 region is CASTTRVPYEQYF. CDR3 nucleotides: TGTGCCAGCACTACTAGGGTGCCGTACGAGCAGTACTTC.

The CDR3 loop reads CASSYRGGTYALEAFF. CDR3 coding DNA: TGTGCCAGCAGTTATAGAGGGGGGACATACGCTCTTGAAGCTTTCTTT. The rearrangement links TRBV6-6 to TRBJ1-1; tentative D call: TRBD1 (6 bases). V dropped 3 bases and J dropped 7 bases, with 21 bases sitting between them. The CDR3 runs 16 residues. Looked up from germline, CDR1 is MNHNY and CDR2 is SVGAGI (reference sequence).

This clone was counted between two and nine times. J is TRBJ1-2 and V is TRBV7-6; 9 nucleotides match TRBD1. The CDR3 sequence is 14 residues long. After removal of 2 bases from V and 8 bases from J, the junction contained 6 bases not matched to a gene. The germline CDR1 and CDR2 sequences are SGHVS and FNYEAQ. The CDR3 DNA sequence: TGTGCCAGCAGCTTAATGGGGGACAGGGACGGCTACACCTTC. This gives the protein CASSLMGDRDGYTF. Complete variable domain (other parts from reference TRBV7-6 and TRBJ1-2): GAGVSQSPRYKVTKRGQDVALRCDPISGHVSLYWYRQALGQGPEFLTYFNYEAQQDKSGLPNDRFSAERPEGSISTLTIQRTEQRDSAMYRCASSLMGDRDGYTFGSGTRLTVV.

The CDR3 reads CASSLGGGITDTQYF. DNA for the CDR3: TGTGCCAGCAGCTTAGGCGGGGGGATCACAGATACGCAGTATTTT. This chain joins TRBV11-2 and TRBJ2-3, with 8 positions matching TRBD2. The CDR3 consists of 15 residues. V lost 1 base, J lost 2 bases, and 2 bases stayed unmatched. Germline V gene lookup returns CDR1 SGHAT and CDR2 FQNNGV.

This clone showed up just a few times. The chain carries TRBV5-6 and TRBJ1-1; TRBD1 matches at 7 bases. CDR1 and CDR2 (germline): SGHDT, YYEEEE. This CDR3 is 14 amino acids long. V gave up 5 bases and J gave up 6 bases; unmatched junction bases: 10. CDR3 coding DNA: TGTGCCAGCAGACCGACAGGGATGATGGCTGAAGCTTTCTTT. Amino acid sequence: CASRPTGMMAEAFF.

In its sample, this clone was seen a few times. V is TRBV7-9 and J is TRBJ1-5; unclear D gene. This CDR3 contains 15 residues. Germline CDR1 reads SEHNR; CDR2 reads FQNEAQ (reference sequence). The V gene lost 6 bases and the J gene lost 5 bases, with 17 bases spanning the gap. CDR3 in DNA: TGTGCCAGCAGTCTGGACCACGGGGTGGATCAGCCCCAGCATTTT. It yields the protein CASSLDHGVDQPQHF.

The CDR3 reads CASSIPGEGVYNEQFF. The DNA for the CDR3 is TGTGCCAGTAGTATACCGGGTGAGGGAGTATACAATGAGCAGTTCTTC. This rearrangement joins TRBV19 to TRBJ2-1; D possibly corresponds to TRBD2 (5 bases). Germline assignment: CDR1 LNHDA and CDR2 SQIVND (reference sequence). The CDR3 spans 16 residues. The germline V and J ends were trimmed by 2 bases and 4 bases, with 15 bases remaining between them.

A few counts support this clone. The same CDR3 arises from other DNA sequences in this sample as well. The gene calls are TRBV7-2 and TRBJ1-2, with no clear D. Germline CDR1 reads SGHTA; CDR2 reads FQGNSA. Trimming shortened V by 1 base and J by 4 bases, and 4 bases separated the two germline ends. The CDR3 runs to 12 residues. The DNA for the CDR3 is TGTGCCAGCAGCTTAGATAGCTATGGCTACACCTTC. This codes for CASSLDSYGYTF. The whole variable domain, filled in from reference TRBV7-2 and TRBJ1-2, reads GAGVSQSPSNKVTEKGKDVELRCDPISGHTALYWYRQSLGQGLEFLIYFQGNSAPDKSGLPSDRFSAERTGGSVSTLTIQRTQQEDSAVYLCASSLDSYGYTFGSGTRLTVV.

The gene calls are TRBV2 and TRBJ1-1; D perhaps matches TRBD1 (5 bases). CDR1 is SNHLY and CDR2 is FYNNEI in the germline V gene. This CDR3 is 14 amino acids long. The V end was cut by 7 bases, the J end by 0 bases, with 12 bases between. The CDR3 DNA sequence: TGTGCCAGCACGACAGTGGGTTTGAACACTGAAGCTTTCTTT. Translated: CASTTVGLNTEAFF.

The chain joins TRBV30 to TRBJ1-1; tentative D call: TRBD1 (5 bases). Trimming removed 2 bases from V and 11 bases from J, with 18 bases in between. CDR3 length: 13 amino acids. Looked up from germline, CDR1 is GTSNPN and CDR2 is SVGIG (reference sequence). The CDR3: CAWSFSGQGSAFF. Here the CDR3 DNA reads TGTGCCTGGAGTTTCTCGGGGCAGGGAAGTGCTTTCTTT.

The rearrangement uses TRBV7-2 and TRBJ2-1, with TRBD2 matching 8 bases. This CDR3 spans 15 amino acids. Germline V gives CDR1 SGHTA, CDR2 FQGNSA. V dropped 3 bases and J dropped 9; count of bases not matched to a gene: 10. CDR3 amino acids: CASSFLTSVQGEQFF. In DNA, the CDR3 is TGTGCCAGCAGCTTCCTGACTAGCGTACAGGGTGAGCAGTTCTTC. Combining the CDR3 with reference TRBV7-2 and TRBJ2-1 gives the whole variable domain GAGVSQSPSNKVTEKGKDVELRCDPISGHTALYWYRQSLGQGLEFLIYFQGNSAPDKSGLPSDRFSAERTGGSVSTLTIQRTQQEDSAVYLCASSFLTSVQGEQFFGPGTRLTVL.

The V call is TRBV6-6, the J call TRBJ1-1; TRBD1 is a possible D gene (5 bases). Looked up from germline, CDR1 is MNHNY and CDR2 is SVGAGI (reference sequence). V dropped 6 bases and J dropped 1 base, with 15 bases sitting between them. This CDR3 has 15 residues. The CDR3 DNA is TGTGCCAGCAGCTCAATCGACAGAACGAACACTGAAGCTTTCTTT. Its translation is CASSSIDRTNTEAFF.

This chain joins TRBV14 and TRBJ2-7; 11 nucleotides align to TRBD2. This CDR3 contains 16 residues. Germline CDR1 reads SGHDN; CDR2 reads FVKESK. J was trimmed by 6 bases and V by 2 bases; bases with no gene match: 9. The CDR3 region is CASSQSQDSGRVEQYF. In DNA form, the CDR3 reads TGTGCCAGCAGCCAATCTCAAGATAGCGGGAGGGTCGAGCAGTACTTC.

The V call is TRBV4-3, the J call TRBJ2-1, with a tentative D call TRBD1 (6 bases). The CDR3 has 18 amino acids. The V gene's germline CDR1 is LGHNA and CDR2 YSLEER. Trimming removed 0 bases at V and 6 bases at J, with 21 bases between. The CDR3 loop is CASSQDPVQGKGSNEQFF. CDR3 in DNA: TGCGCCAGCAGCCAAGACCCGGTACAGGGAAAGGGTTCCAATGAGCAGTTCTTC.

The chain couples TRBV7-2 to TRBJ2-7; no clear D gene. The ends were cut back, 5 bases at V and 0 bases at J, with 14 bases in the middle. CDR3 length equals 15 residues. CDR1 and CDR2 from the germline V gene are SGHTA and FQGNSA. CDR3 bases: TGTGCCAGCAGCCCCCGTCGCGCCAGCTCCTACGAGCAGTACTTC. Residues: CASSPRRASSYEQYF.